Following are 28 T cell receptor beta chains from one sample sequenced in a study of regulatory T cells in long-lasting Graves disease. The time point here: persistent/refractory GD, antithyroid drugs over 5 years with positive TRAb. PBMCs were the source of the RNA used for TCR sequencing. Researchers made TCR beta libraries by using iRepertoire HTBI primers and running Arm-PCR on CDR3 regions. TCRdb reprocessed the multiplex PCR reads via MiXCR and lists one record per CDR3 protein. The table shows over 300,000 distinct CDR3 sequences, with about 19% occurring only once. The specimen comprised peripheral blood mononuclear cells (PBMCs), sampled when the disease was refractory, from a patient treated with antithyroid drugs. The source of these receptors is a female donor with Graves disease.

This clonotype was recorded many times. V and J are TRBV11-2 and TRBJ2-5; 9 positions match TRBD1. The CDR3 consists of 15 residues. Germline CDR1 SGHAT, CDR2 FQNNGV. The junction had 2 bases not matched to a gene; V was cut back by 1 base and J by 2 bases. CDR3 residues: CASSLGGTGQETQYF. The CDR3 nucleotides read TGTGCCAGCAGCTTAGGTGGGACAGGGCAAGAGACCCAGTACTTC.

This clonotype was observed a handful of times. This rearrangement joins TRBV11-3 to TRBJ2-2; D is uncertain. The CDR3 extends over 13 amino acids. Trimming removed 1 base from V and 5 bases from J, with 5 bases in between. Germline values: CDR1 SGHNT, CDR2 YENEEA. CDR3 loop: CASSLAPTGELFF. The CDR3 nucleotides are TGTGCCAGCAGCTTAGCTCCTACCGGGGAGCTGTTTTTT.

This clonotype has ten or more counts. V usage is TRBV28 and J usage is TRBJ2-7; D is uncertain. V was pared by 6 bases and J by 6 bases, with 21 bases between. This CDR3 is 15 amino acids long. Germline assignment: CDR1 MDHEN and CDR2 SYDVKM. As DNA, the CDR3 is TGTGCCAGCAGCCTAAGGGTCCTACTTTTCATCGAGCAGTACTTC. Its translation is CASSLRVLLFIEQYF.

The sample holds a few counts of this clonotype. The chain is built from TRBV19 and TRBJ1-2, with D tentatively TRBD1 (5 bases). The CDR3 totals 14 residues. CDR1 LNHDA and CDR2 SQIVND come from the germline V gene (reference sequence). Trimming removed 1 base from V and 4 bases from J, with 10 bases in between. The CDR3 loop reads CASSIGGGTYGYTF. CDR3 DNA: TGTGCCAGTAGTATAGGGGGCGGTACCTATGGCTACACCTTC.

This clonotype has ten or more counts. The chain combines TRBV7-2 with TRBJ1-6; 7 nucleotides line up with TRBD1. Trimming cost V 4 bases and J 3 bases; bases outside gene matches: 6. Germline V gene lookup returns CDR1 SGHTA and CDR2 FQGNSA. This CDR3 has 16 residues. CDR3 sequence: CASSSTGDYYNSPLHF. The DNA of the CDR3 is TGTGCCAGCAGCTCAACAGGGGACTACTATAATTCACCCCTCCACTTT. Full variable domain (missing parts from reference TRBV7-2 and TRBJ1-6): GAGVSQSPSNKVTEKGKDVELRCDPISGHTALYWYRQSLGQGLEFLIYFQGNSAPDKSGLPSDRFSAERTGGSVSTLTIQRTQQEDSAVYLCASSSTGDYYNSPLHFGNGTRLTVT.

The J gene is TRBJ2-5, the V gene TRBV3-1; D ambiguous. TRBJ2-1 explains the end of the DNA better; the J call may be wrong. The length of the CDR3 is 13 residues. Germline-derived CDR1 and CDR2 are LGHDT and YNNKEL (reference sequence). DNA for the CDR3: TGTGCCAGCAGCCAAAGCGAAGCGTATGAGCAGTTCTTC. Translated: CASSQSEAYEQFF.

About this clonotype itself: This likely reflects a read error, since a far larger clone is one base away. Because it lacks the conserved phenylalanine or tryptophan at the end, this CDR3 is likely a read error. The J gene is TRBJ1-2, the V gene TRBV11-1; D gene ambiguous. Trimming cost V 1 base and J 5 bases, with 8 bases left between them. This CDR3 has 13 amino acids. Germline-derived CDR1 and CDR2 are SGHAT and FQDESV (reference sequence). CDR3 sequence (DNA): TGTGCCAGCAGCTTAGATCGGGGATATGGCTACACCTCC. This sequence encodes CASSLDRGYGYTS.

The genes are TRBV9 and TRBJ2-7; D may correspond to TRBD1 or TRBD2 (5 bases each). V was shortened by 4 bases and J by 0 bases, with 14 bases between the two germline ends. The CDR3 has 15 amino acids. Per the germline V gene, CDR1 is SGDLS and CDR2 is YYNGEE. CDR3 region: CASSPTGATSYEQYF. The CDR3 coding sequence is TGTGCCAGCAGCCCAACCGGGGCCACCTCCTACGAGCAGTACTTC.

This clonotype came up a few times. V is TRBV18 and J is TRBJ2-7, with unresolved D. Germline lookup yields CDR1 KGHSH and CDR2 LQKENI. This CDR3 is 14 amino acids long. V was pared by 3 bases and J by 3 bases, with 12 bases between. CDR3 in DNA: TGTGCCAGCTCACCTACAGTTACATTCTACGAGCAGTACTTC. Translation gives CASSPTVTFYEQYF.

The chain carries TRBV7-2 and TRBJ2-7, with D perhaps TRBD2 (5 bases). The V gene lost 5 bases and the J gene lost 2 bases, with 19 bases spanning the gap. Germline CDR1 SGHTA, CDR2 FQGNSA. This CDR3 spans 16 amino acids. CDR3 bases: TGTGCCAGCAGCCAAGACCCGGGCGGGCTAACCTACGAGCAGTACTTC. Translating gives CASSQDPGGLTYEQYF.

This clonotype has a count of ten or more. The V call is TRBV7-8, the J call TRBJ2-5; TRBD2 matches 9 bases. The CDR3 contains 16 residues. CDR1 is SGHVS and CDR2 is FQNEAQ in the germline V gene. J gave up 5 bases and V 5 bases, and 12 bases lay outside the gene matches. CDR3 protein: CASSTRLADGRETQYF. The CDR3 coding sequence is TGTGCCAGCAGCACCCGACTAGCGGACGGTCGGGAGACCCAGTACTTC.

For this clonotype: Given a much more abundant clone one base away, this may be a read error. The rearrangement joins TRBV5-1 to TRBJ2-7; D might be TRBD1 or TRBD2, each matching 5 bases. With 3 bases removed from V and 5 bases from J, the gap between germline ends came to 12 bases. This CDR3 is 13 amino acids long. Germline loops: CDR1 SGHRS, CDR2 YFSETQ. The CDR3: CASSSGQLDEQYF. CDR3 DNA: TGCGCCAGCAGCTCGGGGCAGCTCGACGAGCAGTACTTC. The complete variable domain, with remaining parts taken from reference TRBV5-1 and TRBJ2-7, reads KAGVTQTPRYLIKTRGQQVTLSCSPISGHRSVSWYQQTPGQGLQFLFEYFSETQRNKGNFPGRFSGRQFSNSRSEMNVSTLELGDSALYLCASSSGQLDEQYFGPGTRLTVT.

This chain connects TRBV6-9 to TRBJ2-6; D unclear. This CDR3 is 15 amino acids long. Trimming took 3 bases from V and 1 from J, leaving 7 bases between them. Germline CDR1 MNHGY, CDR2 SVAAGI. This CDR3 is CASSYPQSGANVLTF. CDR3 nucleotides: TGTGCCAGCAGTTACCCGCAGTCTGGGGCCAACGTCCTGACTTTC.

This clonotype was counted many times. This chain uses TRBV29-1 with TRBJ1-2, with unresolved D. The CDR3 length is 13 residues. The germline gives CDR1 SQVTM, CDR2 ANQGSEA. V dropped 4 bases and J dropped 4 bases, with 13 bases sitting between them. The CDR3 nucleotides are TGCAGCGTTGGTAGGGCCGGCGTCTATGGCTACACCTTC. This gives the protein CSVGRAGVYGYTF.

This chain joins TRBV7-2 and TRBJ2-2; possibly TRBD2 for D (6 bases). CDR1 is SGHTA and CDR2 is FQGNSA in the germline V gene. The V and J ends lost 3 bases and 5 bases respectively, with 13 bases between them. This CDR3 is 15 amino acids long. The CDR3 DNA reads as TGTGCCAGCAGCTTCTCCGGGAGTTTTACCGGGGAGCTGTTTTTT. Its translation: CASSFSGSFTGELFF.

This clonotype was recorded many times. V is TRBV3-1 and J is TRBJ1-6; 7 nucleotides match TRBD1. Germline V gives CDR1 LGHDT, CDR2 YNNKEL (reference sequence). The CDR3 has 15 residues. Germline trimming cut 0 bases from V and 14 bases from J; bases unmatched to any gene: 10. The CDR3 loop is CASSQDRLAGGSLHF. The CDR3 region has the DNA TGTGCCAGCAGCCAAGATCGATTGGCAGGGGGATCCCTCCACTTT.

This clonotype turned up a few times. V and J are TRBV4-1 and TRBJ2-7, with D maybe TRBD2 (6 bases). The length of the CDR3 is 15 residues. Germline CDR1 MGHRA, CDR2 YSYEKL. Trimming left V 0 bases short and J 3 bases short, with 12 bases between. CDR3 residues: CASSQDWPSDYEQYF. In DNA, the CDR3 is TGCGCCAGCAGCCAAGACTGGCCTAGCGACTACGAGCAGTACTTC.

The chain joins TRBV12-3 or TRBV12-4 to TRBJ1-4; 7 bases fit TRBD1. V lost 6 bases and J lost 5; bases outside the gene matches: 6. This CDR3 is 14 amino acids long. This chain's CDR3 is CASSPTGSNEKLFF. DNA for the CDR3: TGTGCCAGCAGCCCGACAGGGTCGAATGAAAAACTGTTTTTT.

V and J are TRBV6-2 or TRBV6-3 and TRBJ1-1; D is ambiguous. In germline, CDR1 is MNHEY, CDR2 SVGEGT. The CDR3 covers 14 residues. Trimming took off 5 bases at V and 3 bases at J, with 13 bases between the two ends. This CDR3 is CASSKRQRDTEAFF. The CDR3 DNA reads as TGTGCCAGCAGTAAACGTCAGAGGGACACTGAAGCTTTCTTT.

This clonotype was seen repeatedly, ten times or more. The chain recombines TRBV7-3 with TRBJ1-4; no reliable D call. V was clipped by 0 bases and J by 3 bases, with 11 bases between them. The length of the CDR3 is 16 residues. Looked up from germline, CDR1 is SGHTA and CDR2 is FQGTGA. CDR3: CASSLTGTMANEKLFF. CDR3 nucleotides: TGTGCCAGCAGCTTAACCGGCACAATGGCTAATGAAAAACTGTTTTTT.

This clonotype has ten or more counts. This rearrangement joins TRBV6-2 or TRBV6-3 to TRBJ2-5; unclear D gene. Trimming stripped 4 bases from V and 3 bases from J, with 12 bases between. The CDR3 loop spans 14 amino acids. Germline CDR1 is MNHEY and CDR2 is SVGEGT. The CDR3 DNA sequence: TGTGCCAGCAGTTCCCAAGGCAGGAAAGAGACCCAGTACTTC. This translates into CASSSQGRKETQYF.

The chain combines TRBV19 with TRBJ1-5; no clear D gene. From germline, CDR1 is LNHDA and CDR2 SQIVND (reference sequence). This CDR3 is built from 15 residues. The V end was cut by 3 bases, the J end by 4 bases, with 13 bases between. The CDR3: CASSMTRRLNQPQHF. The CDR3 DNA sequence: TGTGCCAGTAGTATGACCCGGAGACTAAATCAGCCCCAGCATTTT.

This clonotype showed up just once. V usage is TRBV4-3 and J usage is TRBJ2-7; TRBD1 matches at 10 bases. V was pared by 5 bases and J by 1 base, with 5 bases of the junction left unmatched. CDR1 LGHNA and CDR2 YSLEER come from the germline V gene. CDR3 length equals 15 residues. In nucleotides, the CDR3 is TGCGCCAGCAGCGCCGGGACAGGGGTTTCCTACGAGCAGTACTTC. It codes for CASSAGTGVSYEQYF.

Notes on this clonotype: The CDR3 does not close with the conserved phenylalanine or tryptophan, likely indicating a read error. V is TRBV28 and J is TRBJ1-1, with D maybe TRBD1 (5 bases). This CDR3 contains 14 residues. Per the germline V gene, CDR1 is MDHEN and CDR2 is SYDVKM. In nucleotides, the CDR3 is TGCGCCAGCAGTTTAGGGACCTTGGGCACTGAAGCTTTCCTT. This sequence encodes CASSLGTLGTEAFL.

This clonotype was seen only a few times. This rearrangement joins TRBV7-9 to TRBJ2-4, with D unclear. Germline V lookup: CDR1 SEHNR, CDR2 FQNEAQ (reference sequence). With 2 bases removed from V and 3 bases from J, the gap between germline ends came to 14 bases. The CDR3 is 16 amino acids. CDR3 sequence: CASSLFSRVGKNIQYF. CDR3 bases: TGTGCCAGCAGCTTATTTTCCCGGGTCGGCAAAAACATTCAGTACTTC.

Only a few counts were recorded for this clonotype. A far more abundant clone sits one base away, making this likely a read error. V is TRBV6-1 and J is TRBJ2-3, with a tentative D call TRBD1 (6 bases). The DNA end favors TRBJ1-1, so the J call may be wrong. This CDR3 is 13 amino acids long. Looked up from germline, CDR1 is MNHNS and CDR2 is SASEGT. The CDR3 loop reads CASLGGTNTGAFF. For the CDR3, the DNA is TGTGCCAGCCTCGGGGGCACGAACACTGGAGCTTTCTTT.

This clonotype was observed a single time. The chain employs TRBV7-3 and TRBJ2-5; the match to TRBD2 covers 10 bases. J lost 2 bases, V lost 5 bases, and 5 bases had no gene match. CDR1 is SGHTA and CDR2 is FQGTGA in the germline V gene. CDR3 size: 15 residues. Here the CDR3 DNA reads TGTGCCAGCAGCCAGACTAGCGGGTGGCAAGAGACCCAGTACTTC. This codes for CASSQTSGWQETQYF. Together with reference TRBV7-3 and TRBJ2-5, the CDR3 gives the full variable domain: GAGVSQTPSNKVTEKGKYVELRCDPISGHTALYWYRQSLGQGPEFLIYFQGTGAADDSGLPNDRFFAVRPEGSVSTLKIQRTERGDSAVYLCASSQTSGWQETQYFGPGTRLLVL.

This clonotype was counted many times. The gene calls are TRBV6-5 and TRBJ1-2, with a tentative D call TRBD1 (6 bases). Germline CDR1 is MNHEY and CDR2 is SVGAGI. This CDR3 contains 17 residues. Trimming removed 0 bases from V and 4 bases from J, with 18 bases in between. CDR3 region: CASSYSGGPTLSYGYTF. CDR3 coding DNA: TGTGCCAGCAGTTACTCTGGGGGCCCGACCCTCAGCTATGGCTACACCTTC.